This T cell receptor (beta chain) derives from a study of T cell responses to AZD1222 COVID-19 vaccine. The study, taken as a whole, reports: Seropositive status at baseline applied to only 5 or 6 AZD1222 recipients.

Assay: immunoSEQ multiplex PCR; the TCRdb copy retains only in-frame clones and omits some. Of 130,000 to 150,000 clones listed, 70% to 90% are singletons. This clone was recorded only once. Its antigen remains unknown. V lost 1 base and J 4 bases, leaving 10 bases between the germline ends. Germline lookup yields CDR1 SGHNT and CDR2 YENEEA. The CDR3 spans 14 residues. Material: peripheral blood, obtained on day 0 of MenACWY control vaccination. The genes are TRBV11-3 and TRBJ2-5, with D perhaps being TRBD1 or TRBD2 (5 bases each). This sequence was found in an adult in good health. In nucleotides, the CDR3 is TGTGCCAGCAGCTTAGGCTGGGGGAGAGAGACCCAGTACTTC. It codes for CASSLGWGRETQYF.